Shown below are 14 T cell receptor beta chains from a single sample sequenced in a study of blood T cell repertoires in COVID-19. The data were produced by immunoSEQ multiplex PCR, yet TCRdb's version contains in-frame clones alone and is incomplete. The sample includes roughly 99,000 clones, 60% to 85% of them seen just once. Input material: peripheral blood. These receptors were obtained from a man aged 70-80 years with acute or convalescent COVID-19.

In its sample, this clone was seen a few times. The CDR3 reads CASSRAGRYEQYF. In DNA, the CDR3 is TGTGCCAGCAGTCGAGCGGGACGCTACGAGCAGTACTTC. The V and J genes are TRBV12-3 or TRBV12-4 and TRBJ2-7; 7 bases agree with TRBD2. The CDR3 length is 13 residues. V shed 5 bases, J shed 3 bases, and the junction held 4 bases outside the gene matches.

The chain is built from TRBV5-6 and TRBJ2-3; D might be TRBD2 (6 bases). Between the trimmed V and J ends, which lost 4 bases and 3 bases, there was a span of 18 bases. This CDR3 contains 16 residues. Looked up from germline, CDR1 is SGHDT and CDR2 is YYEEEE. The CDR3 DNA follows: TGTGCCAGCAGCGCCGGGGCGGGGATAGGTACAGATACGCAGTATTTT. Translated: CASSAGAGIGTDTQYF.

Concerning this clone itself: Other nucleotide sequences from this sample produce the same CDR3. The chain couples TRBV6-2 or TRBV6-3 to TRBJ1-2, with 10 bases identical to TRBD1. The CDR3 covers 14 residues. Trimming took 4 bases from V and 2 from J; bases not matched to a gene: 1. The germline V gene has CDR1 MNHEY and CDR2 SVGEGT. The CDR3 nucleotides read TGTGCCAGCAGTTCGACAGGGGGCAACTATGGCTACACCTTC. Protein: CASSSTGGNYGYTF.

This clone has more than one count but fewer than ten. This chain joins TRBV6-5 and TRBJ1-1, with D maybe TRBD1 (5 bases). This CDR3 region has 13 residues. The V and J ends lost 6 bases and 1 base respectively, with 9 bases between them. Germline V gene data show CDR1 as MNHEY and CDR2 as SVGAGI. The CDR3 DNA is TGTGCCAGCAGGCGACAGCCGAACACTGAAGCTTTCTTT. This gives the protein CASRRQPNTEAFF.

The rearrangement uses TRBV27 and TRBJ2-3; TRBD2 might be the D (6 bases). The germline V gene has CDR1 MNHEY and CDR2 SMNVEV (reference sequence). Between the trimmed V and J ends, which lost 5 bases and 3 bases, there was a span of 18 bases. The CDR3 is 16 residues long. CDR3 DNA: TGTGCCAGCAGTCTCATAGCGGCCTCGAGGACAGATACGCAGTATTTT. Residues: CASSLIAASRTDTQYF.

The chain's CDR3 is CATRGPGRQETQYF. The CDR3 DNA reads as TGTGCCACCCGAGGTCCGGGGAGGCAAGAGACCCAGTACTTC. The rearrangement links TRBV15 to TRBJ2-5; D is possibly TRBD2 (6 bases). The V end was cut by 8 bases, the J end by 2 bases, with 15 bases between. This CDR3 comprises 14 residues. In germline, CDR1 is LNHNV, CDR2 YYDKDF (reference sequence).

This chain links TRBV19 with TRBJ1-2; a possible D gene is TRBD1 (6 bases). Germline CDR1 and CDR2: LNHDA and SQIVND (reference sequence). V lost 7 bases and J lost 1, with 16 bases in between. CDR3 size: 15 residues. In DNA form, the CDR3 reads TGTGCCAGTAATACCCGGGACACCCTTAACTATGGCTACACCTTC. As protein: CASNTRDTLNYGYTF.

The chain links TRBV21-1 to TRBJ1-6; the table gives TRBD1 as D, unverified against the DNA. TRBV21-1 is marked as a pseudogene. The CDR3 length is 16 residues. The CDR3 here is CASSKETGVCNSPLHF. As DNA, the CDR3 is TGTGCCAGCAGCAAAGAGACAGGGGTCTGCAATTCACCCCTCCACTTT.

The J gene is TRBJ2-1, the V gene TRBV5-1; 16 positions agree with TRBD2. The CDR3 consists of 21 residues. With V trimmed by 4 bases and J by 5 bases, 18 bases remained unmatched. CDR1 SGHRS and CDR2 YFSETQ come from the germline V gene. The CDR3 region is CASSPLVPGLAGGQVDNEQFF. The CDR3 DNA is TGCGCCAGCAGCCCCCTCGTTCCGGGACTAGCGGGGGGGCAGGTGGACAATGAGCAGTTCTTC.

The chain recombines TRBV5-8 with TRBJ1-6, with D perhaps matching TRBD1 (5 bases). Between the trimmed V and J ends, which lost 2 bases and 9 bases, there was a span of 9 bases. Germline CDR1 and CDR2: SGHTS and YDEGEE. The CDR3 loop spans 13 amino acids. The CDR3 reads CASSLRGSSPLHF. In nucleotides, the CDR3 is TGTGCCAGCAGCTTACGGGGGAGTTCACCCCTCCACTTT.

The J gene is TRBJ2-3, the V gene TRBV3-1 (or the pseudogene TRBV3-2); 7 bases line up with TRBD2. The V gene end was trimmed by 1 base and the J gene end by 0 bases; junction bases not matched to a gene: 4. Germline V gives CDR1 LGHDT, CDR2 YNNKEL (reference sequence). The CDR3 has 16 residues. CDR3 sequence: CASSQGGGTSTDTQYF. The CDR3 DNA sequence: TGTGCCAGCAGCCAAGGGGGGGGGACGAGCACAGATACGCAGTATTTT.

The rearrangement uses TRBV7-2 and TRBJ1-5; D perhaps matches TRBD1 (6 bases). Trimming pared 1 base from V and 4 bases from J, leaving 8 bases between. From germline, CDR1 is SGHTA and CDR2 FQGNSA. The CDR3 is made up of 14 amino acids. The CDR3 DNA reads TGTGCCAGCAGCTTAGGACAGGCTAATCAGCCCCAGCATTTT. Its translation: CASSLGQANQPQHF. Variable domain in full (rest from reference TRBV7-2 and TRBJ1-5): GAGVSQSPSNKVTEKGKDVELRCDPISGHTALYWYRQSLGQGLEFLIYFQGNSAPDKSGLPSDRFSAERTGGSVSTLTIQRTQQEDSAVYLCASSLGQANQPQHFGDGTRLSIL.

The chain combines TRBV29-1 with TRBJ1-2; 8 bases agree with TRBD1. Germline V gives CDR1 SQVTM, CDR2 ANQGSEA. The CDR3 runs to 13 residues. Losses at the gene ends were 7 bases for V and 4 bases for J; bases not matched to a gene: 8. The CDR3 DNA is TGCAGCGCTACGACAGGGGTCGGCTATGGCTACACCTTC. This gives the protein CSATTGVGYGYTF.

The CDR3, as DNA: TGTGCCAGCAGCCCGGGACAGGGGATCAAGCATCAGCCCCAGCATTTT. It is translated as CASSPGQGIKHQPQHF. V and J are TRBV7-8 and TRBJ1-5; 10 bases fit TRBD1. The CDR3 covers 16 residues. The V and J ends lost 5 bases and 5 bases, in that order; junction bases with no gene match: 9. Germline CDR1 reads SGHVS; CDR2 reads FQNEAQ.